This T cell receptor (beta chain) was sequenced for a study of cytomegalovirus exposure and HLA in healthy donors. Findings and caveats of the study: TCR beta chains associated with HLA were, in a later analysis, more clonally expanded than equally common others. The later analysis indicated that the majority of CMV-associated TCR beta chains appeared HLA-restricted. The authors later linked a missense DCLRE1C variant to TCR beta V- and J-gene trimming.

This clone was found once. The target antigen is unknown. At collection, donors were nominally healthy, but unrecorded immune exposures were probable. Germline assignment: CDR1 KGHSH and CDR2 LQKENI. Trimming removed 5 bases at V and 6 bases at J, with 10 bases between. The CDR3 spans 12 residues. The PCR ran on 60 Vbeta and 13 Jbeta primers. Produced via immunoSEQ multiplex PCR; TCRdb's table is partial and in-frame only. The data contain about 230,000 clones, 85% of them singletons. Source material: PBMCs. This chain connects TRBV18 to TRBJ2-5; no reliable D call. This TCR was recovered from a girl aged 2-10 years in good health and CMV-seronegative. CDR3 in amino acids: CASSEASKTQYF. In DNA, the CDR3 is TGTGCCAGCTCAGAGGCGTCCAAGACCCAGTACTTC.